This TCR beta chain was captured in a study of shared T cell receptors in the human thymus. Produced via immunoSEQ multiplex PCR; TCRdb's table is partial and in-frame only. In the table there are hundreds of thousands of clones, more than 75% of which are singletons. The germline CDR1 and CDR2 sequences are SGHNT and YYREEE (reference sequence). The ends were cut back, 3 bases at V and 2 bases at J, with 5 bases in the middle. The length of the CDR3 is 13 residues. Separately, the same data were catalogued under a study of human thymus T cells. In that study: Resections obtained during corrective heart surgery supplied the thymus tissue. Seemingly biased V and J gene usage marked thymic and blood repertoires. Related studies found that unrelated individuals share highly overlapping thymic repertoires.

The chain is built from TRBV5-4 and TRBJ1-4, with unresolved D. What was sequenced was thymocytes. This receptor was taken from a boy younger than two with a congenital heart defect. CDR3 nucleotide sequence: TGTGCCAGCAGCTCGGGGACTAATGAAAAACTGTTTTTT. It translates to CASSSGTNEKLFF.